The 10 T cell receptor beta chains below come from one sample, sequenced in a study of T cell responses to AZD1222 COVID-19 vaccine. TCRdb's copy holds only in-frame clones and misses some; the assay was immunoSEQ multiplex PCR. The sample contains 100,000 to 150,000 clones, 80% to 90% of which appear only once. The specimen was peripheral blood, collected on day 0 of AZD1222 vaccination. These TCRs come from an adult in good health.

The rearrangement links TRBV28 to TRBJ1-2; D unclear. The V end was cut by 6 bases, the J end by 8 bases, with 16 bases between. The CDR3 runs 13 residues. The germline V gene encodes CDR1 MDHEN and CDR2 SYDVKM. CDR3 DNA: TGTGCCAGCAGCAGGCCCGGATCGGGCGGCTACACCTTC. Translating gives CASSRPGSGGYTF.

CDR3 loop: CAISGVRQETQYF. CDR3 nucleotides: TGTGCCATCTCGGGCGTTAGGCAAGAGACCCAGTACTTC. V gene TRBV7-2 combines with J gene TRBJ2-5; D not resolved. The CDR3 is 13 residues long. From germline, CDR1 is SGHTA and CDR2 FQGNSA. V was clipped by 10 bases and J by 2 bases, with 14 bases between them.

The chain employs TRBV7-9 and TRBJ1-2; the D is unclear. CDR3 length equals 14 residues. Germline V gene sequence: CDR1 SEHNR, CDR2 FQNEAQ (reference sequence). V shed 2 bases and J shed 3 bases, with 10 bases lying between them. CDR3 DNA: TGTGCCAGCAGCTTACAGGTTGTGGACTATGGCTACACCTTC. Amino acids: CASSLQVVDYGYTF. Based on the CDR3 plus reference TRBV7-9 and TRBJ1-2, the full variable domain is DTGVSQNPRHKITKRGQNVTFRCDPISEHNRLYWYRQTLGQGPEFLTYFQNEAQLEKSRLLSDRFSAERPKGSFSTLEIQRTEQGDSAMYLCASSLQVVDYGYTFGSGTRLTVV.

The chain links TRBV10-3 to TRBJ1-1, with TRBD1 as a possible D gene (5 bases). V was trimmed by 6 bases and J by 4 bases, leaving 12 bases between them. CDR1 is ENHRY, CDR2 SYGVKD, per germline. This CDR3 has 13 residues. The CDR3 nucleotides read TGTGCCATCAGCGGGGGGAGTTCCACTGAAGCTTTCTTT. Translating it yields CAISGGSSTEAFF.

The chain uses TRBV3-1 (or the pseudogene TRBV3-2) and TRBJ2-7; the match to TRBD1 covers 8 bases. V gave up 4 bases and J gave up 6 bases; unmatched junction bases: 8. Germline values: CDR1 LGHDT, CDR2 YNNKEL (reference sequence). The CDR3 is 14 amino acids. CDR3 amino acids: CASSPRQGLFEQYF. DNA of the CDR3: TGTGCCAGCAGCCCGAGACAGGGGCTTTTCGAGCAGTACTTC.

V and J are TRBV5-4 and TRBJ2-7; D ambiguous. The CDR3 has 14 residues. Trimming took off 3 bases at V and 0 bases at J, with 10 bases between the two ends. Germline loops: CDR1 SGHNT, CDR2 YYREEE (reference sequence). CDR3 protein: CASSSDPSSYEQYF. CDR3 nucleotides: TGTGCCAGCAGCTCGGACCCGAGCTCCTACGAGCAGTACTTC.

The gene calls are TRBV5-1 and TRBJ2-2, with unresolved D. This CDR3 is 15 amino acids long. Looked up from germline, CDR1 is SGHRS and CDR2 is YFSETQ. Trimming shortened V by 0 bases and J by 5 bases, and 11 bases separated the two germline ends. The CDR3 sequence: CASSLDISGTGELFF. The CDR3 nucleotides read TGCGCCAGCAGCTTGGATATCTCGGGTACCGGGGAGCTGTTTTTT.

The V and J genes are TRBV19 and TRBJ1-2, with 8 bases matching TRBD1. Per the germline V gene, CDR1 is LNHDA and CDR2 is SQIVND (reference sequence). With V trimmed by 5 bases and J by 0 bases, 5 bases remained unmatched. CDR3 size: 15 residues. CDR3 sequence reads: CASSPGGSANYGYTF. CDR3 nucleotide sequence: TGTGCCAGTAGTCCAGGGGGCTCGGCTAACTATGGCTACACCTTC. The full variable domain, rest sourced from reference TRBV19 and TRBJ1-2, is DGGITQSPKYLFRKEGQNVTLSCEQNLNHDAMYWYRQDPGQGLRLIYYSQIVNDFQKGDIAEGYSVSREKKESFPLTVTSAQKNPTAFYLCASSPGGSANYGYTFGSGTRLTVV.

The chain joins TRBV29-1 to TRBJ2-7; TRBD1 or TRBD2 may be the D gene (5 bases each). The CDR3 has 12 amino acids. Trimming removed 3 bases at V and 4 bases at J, with 10 bases between. The V gene's germline CDR1 is SQVTM and CDR2 ANQGSEA. In DNA, the CDR3 is TGCAGCGTTGACGGGACGGGATACGAGCAGTACTTC. The encoded protein is CSVDGTGYEQYF.

The chain has TRBV5-4 and TRBJ2-1; the match to TRBD1 covers 10 bases. Germline V gene data show CDR1 as SGHNT and CDR2 as YYREEE (reference sequence). The J segment lost 8 bases and the V segment lost 4 bases, leaving 6 bases of the junction unmatched. The CDR3 totals 14 residues. CDR3 nucleotide sequence: TGTGCCAGCAGCCCGGGGGACAGGGGTGATGAGCAGTTCTTC. Its protein product is CASSPGDRGDEQFF.